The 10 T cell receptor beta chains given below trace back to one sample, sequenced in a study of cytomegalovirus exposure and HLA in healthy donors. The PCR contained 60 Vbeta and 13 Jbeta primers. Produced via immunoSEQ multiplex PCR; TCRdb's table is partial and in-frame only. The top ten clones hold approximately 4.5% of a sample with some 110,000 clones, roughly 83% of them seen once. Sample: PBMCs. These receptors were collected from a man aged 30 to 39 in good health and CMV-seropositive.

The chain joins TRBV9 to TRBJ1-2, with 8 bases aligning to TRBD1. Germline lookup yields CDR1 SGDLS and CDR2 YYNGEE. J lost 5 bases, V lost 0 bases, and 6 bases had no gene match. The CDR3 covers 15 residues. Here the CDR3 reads CASSVAGTGIYGYTF. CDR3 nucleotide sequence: TGTGCCAGCAGCGTAGCTGGGACAGGCATATATGGCTACACCTTC.

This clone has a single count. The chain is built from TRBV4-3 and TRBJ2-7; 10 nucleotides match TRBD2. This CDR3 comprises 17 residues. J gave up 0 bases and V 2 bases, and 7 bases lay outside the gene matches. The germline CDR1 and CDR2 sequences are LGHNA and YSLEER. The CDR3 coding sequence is TGCGCCAGCAGCCAAAGGTGGGCTAGCGGGAGCTCCTACGAGCAGTACTTC. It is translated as CASSQRWASGSSYEQYF.

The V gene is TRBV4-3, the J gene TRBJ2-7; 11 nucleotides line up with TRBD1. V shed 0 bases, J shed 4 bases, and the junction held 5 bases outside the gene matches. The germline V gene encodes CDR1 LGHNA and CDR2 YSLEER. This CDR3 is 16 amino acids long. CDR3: CASSQDWGQGDYEQYF. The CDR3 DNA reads TGCGCCAGCAGCCAAGACTGGGGACAGGGGGATTACGAGCAGTACTTC.

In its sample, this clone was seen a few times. CDR3 sequence reads: CASSLDRSEAFF. DNA for the CDR3: TGCGCCAGCAGCTTGGACAGGAGTGAAGCTTTCTTT. The rearrangement uses TRBV5-1 and TRBJ1-1; D might be TRBD1 (5 bases). CDR3 length: 12 amino acids. V was cut by 0 bases and J by 7 bases, with 7 bases left in between. Per germline, CDR1 SGHRS and CDR2 YFSETQ.

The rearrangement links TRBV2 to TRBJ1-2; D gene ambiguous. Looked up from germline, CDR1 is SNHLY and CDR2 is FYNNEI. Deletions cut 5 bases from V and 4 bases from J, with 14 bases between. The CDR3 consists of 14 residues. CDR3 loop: CASSSTPWLYGYTF. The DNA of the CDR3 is TGTGCCAGCAGTAGTACCCCTTGGCTCTATGGCTACACCTTC.

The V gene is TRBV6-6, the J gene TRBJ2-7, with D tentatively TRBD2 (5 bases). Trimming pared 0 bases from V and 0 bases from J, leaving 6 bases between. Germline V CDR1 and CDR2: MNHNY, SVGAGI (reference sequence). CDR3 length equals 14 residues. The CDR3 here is CASSYSGGSYEQYF. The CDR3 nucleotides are TGTGCCAGCAGTTACTCAGGAGGCTCCTACGAGCAGTACTTC.

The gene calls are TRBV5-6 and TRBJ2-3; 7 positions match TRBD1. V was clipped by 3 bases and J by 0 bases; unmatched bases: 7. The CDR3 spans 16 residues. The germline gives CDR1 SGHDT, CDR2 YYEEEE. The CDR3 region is CASSSLTGLSTDTQYF. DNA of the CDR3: TGTGCCAGCAGCTCTCTGACAGGGCTCAGCACAGATACGCAGTATTTT.

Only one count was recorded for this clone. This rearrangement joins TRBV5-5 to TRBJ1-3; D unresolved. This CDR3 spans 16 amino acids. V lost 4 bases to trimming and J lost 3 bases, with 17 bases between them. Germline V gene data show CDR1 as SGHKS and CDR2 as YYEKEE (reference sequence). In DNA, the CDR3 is TGTGCCAGCAGCGTAAGAGGAACGGAAAATGGAAACACCATATATTTT. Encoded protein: CASSVRGTENGNTIYF.

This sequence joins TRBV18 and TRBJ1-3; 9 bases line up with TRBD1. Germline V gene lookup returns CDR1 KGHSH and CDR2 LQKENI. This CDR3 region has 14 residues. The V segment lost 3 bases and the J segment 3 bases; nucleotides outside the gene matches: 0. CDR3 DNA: TGTGCCAGCTCACCGACAGGGGGTGGAAACACCATATATTTT. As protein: CASSPTGGGNTIYF.

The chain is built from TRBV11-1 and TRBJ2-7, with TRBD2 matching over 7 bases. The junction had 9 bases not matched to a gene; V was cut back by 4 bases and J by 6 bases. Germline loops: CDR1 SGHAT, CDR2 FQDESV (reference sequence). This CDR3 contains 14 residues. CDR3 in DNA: TGTGCCAGCAGCTCTGGACTAGAATACGCCGAGCAGTACTTC. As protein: CASSSGLEYAEQYF.